This T cell receptor (beta chain) stems from a study of blood T cell repertoires in COVID-19. Study details: Sites across the United States, Italy and Spain contributed samples from acute and convalescent COVID-19. PBMCs, B-cell-depleted T cells, or T cells were the source of the cDNA or gDNA that made up the material.

With 8 bases removed from V and 0 bases from J, the gap between germline ends came to 11 bases. The CDR3 loop spans 13 amino acids. The germline CDR1 and CDR2 sequences are MDHEN and SYDVKM. As originally analysed: Reference gene primer amplification gave nucleated cell count estimates. Repertoires were generated with immunoSEQ multiplex PCR, while TCRdb's copy carries only in-frame clones and drops some. The DNA gave D and trimming, while V, J and clone size come from that table. The sample shows tens of thousands of clones, under 85% of them seen only once. This chain connects TRBV28 to TRBJ2-7, with a weak D call TRBD2 (5 bases). The sequenced sample consisted of peripheral blood. The clonotype comes from a woman of 80 years or more with acute or convalescent COVID-19. As DNA, the CDR3 is TGTGCCAGCGGACGGGGTGGCTCCTACGAGCAGTACTTC. Translation: CASGRGGSYEQYF.